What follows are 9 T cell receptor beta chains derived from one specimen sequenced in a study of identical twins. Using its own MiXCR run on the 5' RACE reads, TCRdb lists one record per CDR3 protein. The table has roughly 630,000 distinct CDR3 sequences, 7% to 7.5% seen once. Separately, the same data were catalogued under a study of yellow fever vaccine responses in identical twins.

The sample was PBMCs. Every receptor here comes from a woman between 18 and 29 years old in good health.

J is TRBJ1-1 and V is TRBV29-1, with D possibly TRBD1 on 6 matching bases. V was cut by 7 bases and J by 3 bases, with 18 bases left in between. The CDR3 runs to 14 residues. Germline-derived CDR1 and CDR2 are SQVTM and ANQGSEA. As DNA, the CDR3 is TGCAGCGCCGGCGGGGGGCAGACGGACACTGAAGCTTTCTTT. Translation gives CSAGGGQTDTEAFF. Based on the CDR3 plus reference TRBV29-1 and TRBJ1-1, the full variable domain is SAVISQKPSRDICQRGTSLTIQCQVDSQVTMMFWYRQQPGQSLTLIATANQGSEATYESGFVIDKFPISRPNLTFSTLTVSNMSPEDSSIYLCSAGGGQTDTEAFFGQGTRLTVV.

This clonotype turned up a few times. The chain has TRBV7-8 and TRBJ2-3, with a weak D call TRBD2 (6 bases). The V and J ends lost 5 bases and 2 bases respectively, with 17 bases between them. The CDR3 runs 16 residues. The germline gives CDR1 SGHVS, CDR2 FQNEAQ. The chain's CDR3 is CASSPRLDGLTDTQYF. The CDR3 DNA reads TGTGCCAGCAGCCCCCGACTAGATGGCCTCACAGATACGCAGTATTTT.

CDR3: CASSLFVSGRVGETQYF. In nucleotides, the CDR3 is TGTGCCAGCAGCTTATTTGTTAGCGGGAGAGTGGGAGAGACCCAGTACTTC. The chain recombines TRBV11-2 with TRBJ2-5; 9 nucleotides match TRBD2. Germline CDR1 SGHAT, CDR2 FQNNGV. CDR3 length equals 17 residues. J gave up 4 bases and V 2 bases, and 11 bases lay outside the gene matches.

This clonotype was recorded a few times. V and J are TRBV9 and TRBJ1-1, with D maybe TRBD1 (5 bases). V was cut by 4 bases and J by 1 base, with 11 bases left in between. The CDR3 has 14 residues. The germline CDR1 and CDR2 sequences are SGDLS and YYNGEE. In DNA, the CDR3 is TGTGCCAGCAGCTCCTTAGGGACGAACACTGAAGCTTTCTTT. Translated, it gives CASSSLGTNTEAFF.

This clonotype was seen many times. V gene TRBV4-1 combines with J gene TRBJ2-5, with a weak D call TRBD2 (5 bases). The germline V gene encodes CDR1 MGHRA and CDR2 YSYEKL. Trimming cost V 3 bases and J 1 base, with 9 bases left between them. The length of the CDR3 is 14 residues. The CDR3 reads CASSHPAVQETQYF. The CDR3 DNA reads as TGCGCCAGCAGCCACCCAGCGGTCCAAGAGACCCAGTACTTC.

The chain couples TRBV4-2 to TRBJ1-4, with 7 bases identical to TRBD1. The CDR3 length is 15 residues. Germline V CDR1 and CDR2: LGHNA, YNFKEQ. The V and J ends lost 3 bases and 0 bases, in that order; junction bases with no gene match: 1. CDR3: CASSHGTATNEKLFF. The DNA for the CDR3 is TGTGCCAGCAGCCATGGGACAGCAACTAATGAAAAACTGTTTTTT.

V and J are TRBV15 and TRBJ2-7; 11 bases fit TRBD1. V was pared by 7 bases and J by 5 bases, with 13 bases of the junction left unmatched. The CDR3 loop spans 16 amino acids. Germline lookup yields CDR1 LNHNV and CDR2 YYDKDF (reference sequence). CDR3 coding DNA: TGTGCCACCAAACAGGACAGGGGGCACCTCATCGACGAGCAGTACTTC. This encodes CATKQDRGHLIDEQYF.

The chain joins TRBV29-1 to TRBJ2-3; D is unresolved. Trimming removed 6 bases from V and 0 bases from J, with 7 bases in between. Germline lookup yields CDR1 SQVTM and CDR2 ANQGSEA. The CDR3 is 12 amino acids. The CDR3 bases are TGCAGCGTCCAAGTTAGCACAGATACGCAGTATTTT. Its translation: CSVQVSTDTQYF.

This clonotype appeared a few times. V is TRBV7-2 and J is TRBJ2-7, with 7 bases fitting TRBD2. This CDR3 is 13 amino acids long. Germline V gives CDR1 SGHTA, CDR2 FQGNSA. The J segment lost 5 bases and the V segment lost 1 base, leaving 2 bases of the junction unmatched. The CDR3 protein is CASSLVAGDEQYV. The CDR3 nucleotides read TGTGCCAGCAGCTTAGTGGCGGGGGACGAGCAGTACGTC.